This T cell receptor (beta chain) was found in a study of shared clonotypes between healthy human individuals. Whole-study results and caveats: Some clonotypes were shared by all four sorted-subset donors, while others were not shared. The non-shared ones had lower generation probabilities than the shared ones.

The V and J ends lost 1 base and 0 bases, in that order; junction bases with no gene match: 3. The CDR3 spans 15 residues. The germline V gene has CDR1 SGHVS and CDR2 FNYEAQ. Naivety among CD8 cells was defined by CD45RO negativity and positive CCR7 selection, thereby excluding terminally differentiated effector memory CD45RA+ cells. Sequencing was performed with immunoSEQ multiplex PCR; in TCRdb, only in-frame clones are kept and a portion is missing. The sample has 630,000 or so clones, 98% seen once. This clone showed up just once. Its antigen is not identified. Input material: naive CD8+ T cells sorted from blood. This sequence originates from a man aged 25 to 45 in good health. This chain uses TRBV7-6 with TRBJ2-7, with 7 bases aligning to TRBD2. CDR3 nucleotides: TGTGCCAGCAGCTTAGTGGGGGAGGGCTCCTACGAGCAGTACTTC. It specifies CASSLVGEGSYEQYF.